These 17 T cell receptor beta chains were all obtained from the same sample, sequenced in a study of blood T cell repertoires in COVID-19. Assay used: immunoSEQ multiplex PCR; TCRdb lists only in-frame clones, some missing. The sample consists of 180,000 or so clones, approximately 80% of them appearing once. The sequencing input was peripheral blood. The receptors were gathered from a woman in her 40s with COVID-19, enrolled during active disease.

The chain links TRBV7-2 to TRBJ1-2, with D possibly matching TRBD1 (5 bases). Trimming took 2 bases from V and 0 from J, leaving 13 bases between them. Germline CDR1 and CDR2: SGHTA and FQGNSA. The CDR3 contains 16 residues. CDR3 sequence reads: CASSLPTELANYGYTF. CDR3 DNA sequence: TGTGCCAGCAGCTTACCGACAGAGCTCGCTAACTATGGCTACACCTTC.

This chain links TRBV27 with TRBJ1-2, with 7 bases lining up with TRBD1. The CDR3 length is 14 residues. Germline-derived CDR1 and CDR2 are MNHEY and SMNVEV (reference sequence). J gave up 6 bases and V 4 bases, and 8 bases lay outside the gene matches. The CDR3 bases are TGTGCCAGCAGTTCAGAACAGACAGGGCATGGCTACACCTTC. This gives the protein CASSSEQTGHGYTF.

Only one count was recorded for this clone. This chain connects TRBV2 to TRBJ1-1; D not certain. CDR1 and CDR2 (germline): SNHLY, FYNNEI. The CDR3 totals 11 residues. With 6 bases removed from V and 4 bases from J, the gap between germline ends came to 6 bases. CDR3: CASSLFTEAFF. In DNA form, the CDR3 reads TGTGCCAGCAGCCTATTCACTGAAGCTTTCTTT.

This clone was seen only a few times. V gene TRBV4-1 combines with J gene TRBJ1-4; 7 bases agree with TRBD1. The CDR3 runs 16 residues. The trim removed 0 bases at V and 7 bases at J, leaving 8 bases unmatched. Germline CDR1 is MGHRA and CDR2 is YSYEKL. CDR3 sequence (DNA): TGCGCCAGCAGCCAAGAGTATAAGGGGGCGGGTGAAAAACTGTTTTTT. It is translated as CASSQEYKGAGEKLFF.

The chain has TRBV25-1 and TRBJ2-5; D might be TRBD1 (6 bases). The germline V gene has CDR1 MGHDK and CDR2 SYGVNS. This CDR3 has 14 amino acids. The V end lost 8 bases, the J end lost 2 bases, and 15 bases lay between the germline ends. CDR3 residues: CASGMGHKQETQYF. The CDR3 DNA reads TGTGCCAGCGGTATGGGACACAAACAAGAGACCCAGTACTTC.

The chain recombines TRBV6-5 with TRBJ2-2; D is possibly TRBD2 (6 bases). This CDR3 spans 13 amino acids. Germline CDR1 reads MNHEY; CDR2 reads SVGAGI. V was clipped by 7 bases and J by 6 bases, with 12 bases between them. The CDR3 sequence is CASTRDWAGELFF. The CDR3 DNA reads as TGTGCCAGCACCAGGGACTGGGCCGGGGAGCTGTTTTTT.

This chain uses TRBV7-3 with TRBJ1-6, with D tentatively TRBD1 (5 bases). Germline V gene lookup returns CDR1 SGHTA and CDR2 FQGTGA. V was shortened by 2 bases and J by 14 bases, with 10 bases between the two germline ends. The CDR3 has 12 amino acids. The chain's CDR3 is CASSLGGGSLHF. CDR3 DNA: TGTGCCAGCAGCTTAGGGGGAGGATCCCTCCACTTT.

The rearrangement links TRBV19 to TRBJ2-1; TRBD2 matches 14 bases. This CDR3 region has 15 residues. Trimming took 3 bases from V and 10 from J; bases not matched to a gene: 5. The germline V gene encodes CDR1 LNHDA and CDR2 SQIVND (reference sequence). In DNA form, the CDR3 reads TGTGCCAGTAGTATCGGACTAGCGGGGGGATGGGAGCAGTTCTTC. As protein: CASSIGLAGGWEQFF.

The chain employs TRBV7-8 and TRBJ1-2, with D perhaps matching TRBD1 (6 bases). V shed 3 bases and J shed 4 bases, with 9 bases lying between them. This CDR3 has 13 residues. In germline, CDR1 is SGHVS, CDR2 FQNEAQ. The chain's CDR3 is CASSFDRSYGYTF. In DNA, the CDR3 is TGTGCCAGCAGCTTCGACAGGAGCTATGGCTACACCTTC.

The chain couples TRBV7-9 to TRBJ1-1; TRBD1 is a possible D gene (6 bases). Germline-derived CDR1 and CDR2 are SEHNR and FQNEAQ (reference sequence). The CDR3 totals 14 residues. The V and J ends lost 5 bases and 5 bases respectively, with 15 bases between them. CDR3 loop: CASSHREWRTEAFF. The CDR3 DNA reads as TGTGCCAGCAGCCACAGGGAGTGGCGGACTGAAGCTTTCTTT. Variable domain in full (rest from reference TRBV7-9 and TRBJ1-1): DTGVSQNPRHKITKRGQNVTFRCDPISEHNRLYWYRQTLGQGPEFLTYFQNEAQLEKSRLLSDRFSAERPKGSFSTLEIQRTEQGDSAMYLCASSHREWRTEAFFGQGTRLTVV.

V is TRBV19 and J is TRBJ1-1; D might be TRBD1 (6 bases). V gave up 5 bases and J gave up 1 base, with 17 bases separating them. The CDR3 contains 16 residues. From germline, CDR1 is LNHDA and CDR2 SQIVND (reference sequence). CDR3: CASSYGGALGNTEAFF. The CDR3 nucleotides read TGTGCCAGTAGTTATGGGGGGGCTCTTGGGAACACTGAAGCTTTCTTT.

The chain uses TRBV28 and TRBJ1-2; the D gene is possibly TRBD1 (5 bases). This CDR3 spans 11 amino acids. The germline V and J ends were trimmed by 8 bases and 7 bases, with 11 bases remaining between them. The germline gives CDR1 MDHEN, CDR2 SYDVKM. The CDR3 protein is CASYRGSGYTF. CDR3 in DNA: TGTGCCAGCTATAGGGGTAGTGGCTACACCTTC.

This chain joins TRBV27 and TRBJ2-7, with TRBD2 as a possible D gene (7 bases). Looked up from germline, CDR1 is MNHEY and CDR2 is SMNVEV (reference sequence). This CDR3 has 13 residues. Trimming took off 6 bases at V and 3 bases at J, with 12 bases between the two ends. The CDR3, as DNA: TGTGCCAGCAGGCGGGGGCACCTCTACGAGCAGTACTTC. Protein sequence: CASRRGHLYEQYF.

The chain recombines TRBV5-1 with TRBJ2-7, with 7 bases aligning to TRBD1. The CDR3 has 12 amino acids. Germline CDR1 is SGHRS and CDR2 is YFSETQ. V dropped 6 bases and J dropped 5; count of bases not matched to a gene: 5. CDR3 in amino acids: CASNDRENEQYF. CDR3 sequence (DNA): TGCGCCAGCAACGACAGGGAGAACGAGCAGTACTTC. The full variable domain, with the rest looked up from reference TRBV5-1 and TRBJ2-7, is KAGVTQTPRYLIKTRGQQVTLSCSPISGHRSVSWYQQTPGQGLQFLFEYFSETQRNKGNFPGRFSGRQFSNSRSEMNVSTLELGDSALYLCASNDRENEQYFGPGTRLTVT.

The CDR3 DNA reads as TGTGCCAGTAGTAGTTCGAGCCGCCGATTGAATGAGCAGTTCTTC. Its translation is CASSSSSRRLNEQFF. The chain is built from TRBV19 and TRBJ2-1; no clear D gene. Germline V gene lookup returns CDR1 LNHDA and CDR2 SQIVND (reference sequence). This CDR3 has 15 amino acids. The V end lost 4 bases, the J end lost 7 bases, and 17 bases lay between the germline ends. The whole variable domain, filled in from reference TRBV19 and TRBJ2-1, reads DGGITQSPKYLFRKEGQNVTLSCEQNLNHDAMYWYRQDPGQGLRLIYYSQIVNDFQKGDIAEGYSVSREKKESFPLTVTSAQKNPTAFYLCASSSSSRRLNEQFFGPGTRLTVL.

This chain joins TRBV9 and TRBJ2-1; 7 bases line up with TRBD2. Germline CDR1 SGDLS, CDR2 YYNGEE. The V and J ends lost 4 bases and 0 bases, in that order; junction bases with no gene match: 10. CDR3 length: 17 amino acids. CDR3 DNA sequence: TGTGCCAGCAGCTGGCCCCCTAGCGGCAGCTCCTACAATGAGCAGTTCTTC. It specifies CASSWPPSGSSYNEQFF.

The chain couples TRBV5-4 to TRBJ1-6, with 7 bases that match TRBD1. The CDR3 has 16 residues. CDR1 is SGHNT, CDR2 YYREEE, per germline (reference sequence). V was pared by 0 bases and J by 8 bases, with 8 bases of the junction left unmatched. The CDR3 region is CASSLDRQGFDSPLHF. DNA for the CDR3: TGTGCCAGCAGCTTGGACCGACAGGGTTTTGATTCACCCCTCCACTTT.